In this sample, the clone carrying this T cell receptor beta chain turned up once. Libraries were prepared by immunoSEQ multiplex PCR; TCRdb keeps only in-frame clonotypes and omits some of them. Among fewer than 7,500 clones listed, 80% were seen once. This sample is part of a study of PD-1 and CTLA-4 blockade in melanoma. V was trimmed by 11 bases and J by 0 bases, leaving 8 bases between them. CDR1 and CDR2 (germline): LNHDA, SQIVND (reference sequence). The CDR3 extends over 13 amino acids. The genes are TRBV19 and TRBJ1-6; no firm D call. This TCR came from a human donor with melanoma. This material consisted of CD8+ T cells from peripheral blood, taken before anti-PD-1 treatment. DNA for the CDR3: TGTGCCTCAGCGAGCTCCTATAATTCACCCCTCCACTTT. Its protein is CASASSYNSPLHF.